The 25 T cell receptor beta chains listed next were all sequenced from one sample in a study of blood T cell repertoires in COVID-19 (dated by TCRdb to 2018 to 2021). Libraries were prepared through the immunoSEQ multiplex PCR assay. The table was pulled from immuneACCESS by TCRdb, which kept in-frame rearrangements only. Such tables lose some clones; where checked, under half of the loss comes from unresolved V genes, and the rest has no known cause. This sample comprises around 300,000 clones, 80% to 90% of them detected only once. Approximately 6.5% of the sample lies in the top ten. The sequenced material came from peripheral blood. These TCRs come from a woman aged 45-60 years with COVID-19, enrolled during active disease.

This sequence joins TRBV6-5 and TRBJ1-4, with TRBD1 identical over 8 bases. The CDR3 contains 15 residues. Germline loops: CDR1 MNHEY, CDR2 SVGAGI. V lost 0 bases and J lost 4; bases outside the gene matches: 1. The CDR3 here is CASSYSDRVNEKLFF. In DNA, the CDR3 is TGTGCCAGCAGTTACTCGGACAGGGTTAATGAAAAACTGTTTTTT.

The chain recombines TRBV6-5 with TRBJ2-1; D may be TRBD1 (6 bases). CDR1 MNHEY and CDR2 SVGAGI come from the germline V gene. The CDR3 runs to 15 residues. V was clipped by 2 bases and J by 4 bases, with 12 bases between them. Here the CDR3 DNA reads TGTGCCAGCAGTTACGTTGGGGGCCTTTACAATGAGCAGTTCTTC. Its translation: CASSYVGGLYNEQFF.

V gene TRBV5-5 combines with J gene TRBJ2-6; 10 bases fit TRBD1. The V gene end was trimmed by 7 bases and the J gene end by 0 bases; junction bases not matched to a gene: 7. The CDR3 loop spans 17 amino acids. CDR1 SGHKS and CDR2 YYEKEE come from the germline V gene (reference sequence). The DNA of the CDR3 is TGTGCCAGCGACAGGGGGCCGGTAAGCTCTGGGGCCAACGTCCTGACTTTC. Amino acid sequence: CASDRGPVSSGANVLTF.

Only a few counts were recorded for this clone. The CDR3: CASSSGDHFNEQYF. In DNA form, the CDR3 reads TGTGCCAGCAGCTCAGGGGACCATTTTAACGAGCAGTACTTC. V gene TRBV5-6 combines with J gene TRBJ2-7, with a weak D call TRBD1 (6 bases). V shed 3 bases and J shed 5 bases, with 15 bases lying between them. Germline V gene sequence: CDR1 SGHDT, CDR2 YYEEEE. This CDR3 is built from 14 residues. Based on the CDR3 plus reference TRBV5-6 and TRBJ2-7, the full variable domain is DAGVTQSPTHLIKTRGQQVTLRCSPKSGHDTVSWYQQALGQGPQFIFQYYEEEERQRGNFPDRFSGHQFPNYSSELNVNALLLGDSALYLCASSSGDHFNEQYFGPGTRLTVT.

This clone was seen more than once but under ten times. The chain recombines TRBV6-2 or TRBV6-3 with TRBJ2-1; 9 bases line up with TRBD2. Looked up from germline, CDR1 is MNHEY and CDR2 is SVGEGT. CDR3 length equals 15 residues. The V gene end was trimmed by 2 bases and the J gene end by 10 bases; junction bases not matched to a gene: 9. CDR3 DNA: TGTGCCAGCAGTTACGGGTCTAGCGGGAATCACGAGCAGTTCTTC. Protein product: CASSYGSSGNHEQFF.

J is TRBJ2-2 and V is TRBV6-2 or TRBV6-3; 8 nucleotides line up with TRBD1. CDR3 length: 14 residues. Germline V CDR1 and CDR2: MNHEY, SVGEGT. The junction had 4 bases not matched to a gene; V was cut back by 6 bases and J by 4 bases. The CDR3 region has the DNA TGTGCCAGCAGCATGGACAGGGTCACCGGGGAGCTGTTTTTT. Amino acid sequence: CASSMDRVTGELFF.

The chain combines TRBV19 with TRBJ1-1; D call uncertain. Trimming removed 7 bases at V and 2 bases at J, with 11 bases between. CDR3 length: 13 amino acids. Germline values: CDR1 LNHDA, CDR2 SQIVND (reference sequence). CDR3 bases: TGTGCCAGTATGGAGGATAGCAACACTGAAGCTTTCTTT. This codes for CASMEDSNTEAFF.

The chain has TRBV5-4 and TRBJ1-1, with 8 bases identical to TRBD1. Per the germline V gene, CDR1 is SGHNT and CDR2 is YYREEE (reference sequence). After removal of 1 base from V and 0 bases from J, the junction contained 5 bases not matched to a gene. The CDR3 consists of 16 residues. The CDR3, as DNA: TGTGCCAGCAGCTTGCGGGACAGGCCCATGAACACTGAAGCTTTCTTT. Amino acids: CASSLRDRPMNTEAFF.

The chain is built from TRBV18 and TRBJ2-2; no clear D. This CDR3 comprises 15 residues. Between the trimmed V and J ends, which lost 5 bases and 0 bases, there was a span of 10 bases. Germline assignment: CDR1 KGHSH and CDR2 LQKENI. The CDR3 sequence is CASSYKIANTGELFF. The CDR3 DNA is TGTGCCAGCTCATACAAGATCGCGAACACCGGGGAGCTGTTTTTT. Filled out from reference TRBV18 and TRBJ2-2, the complete variable domain reads NAGVMQNPRHLVRRRGQEARLRCSPMKGHSHVYWYRQLPEEGLKFMVYLQKENIIDESGMPKERFSAEFPKEGPSILRIQQVVRGDSAAYFCASSYKIANTGELFFGEGSRLTVL.

V and J are TRBV30 and TRBJ1-1, with a possible D match to TRBD1 (5 bases). Germline V gene sequence: CDR1 GTSNPN, CDR2 SVGIG (reference sequence). V shed 4 bases and J shed 4 bases, with 13 bases lying between them. The CDR3 is 13 residues long. CDR3 DNA: TGTGCCTGGATGCCAGGGCCCAGCACTGAAGCTTTCTTT. This codes for CAWMPGPSTEAFF.

CDR3 DNA sequence: TGCGCCAGCAGCTTGGGGGGCGCGGGGAATGAGCAGTTCTTC. As protein: CASSLGGAGNEQFF. V gene TRBV5-1 combines with J gene TRBJ2-1, with a tentative D call TRBD2 (6 bases). This CDR3 has 14 residues. From germline, CDR1 is SGHRS and CDR2 YFSETQ. The ends were cut back, 0 bases at V and 7 bases at J, with 11 bases in the middle.

This chain links TRBV6-5 with TRBJ1-2; weak D call: TRBD1 (5 bases). The CDR3 has 16 amino acids. Germline V gives CDR1 MNHEY, CDR2 SVGAGI. Between the trimmed V and J ends, which lost 2 bases and 2 bases, there was a span of 15 bases. CDR3 nucleotide sequence: TGTGCCAGCAGTTACATTACCCAGGGCCGGAACTATGGCTACACCTTC. This encodes CASSYITQGRNYGYTF.

The genes are TRBV6-5 and TRBJ1-5; D uncertain. Trimming cost V 0 bases and J 5 bases, with 5 bases left between them. CDR3 length: 13 amino acids. Germline V gene data show CDR1 as MNHEY and CDR2 as SVGAGI. CDR3 DNA: TGTGCCAGCAGTTACTCTCAGGATCAGCCCCAGCATTTT. It translates to CASSYSQDQPQHF.

Only a few counts were recorded for this clone. This rearrangement joins TRBV2 to TRBJ1-2; 9 nucleotides line up with TRBD1. Losses at the gene ends were 8 bases for V and 4 bases for J; bases not matched to a gene: 8. CDR1 is SNHLY and CDR2 is FYNNEI in the germline V gene. The CDR3 extends over 14 amino acids. The CDR3: CASGGQGVPYGYTF. The CDR3 DNA reads as TGTGCCAGCGGGGGACAGGGAGTCCCCTATGGCTACACCTTC.

This rearrangement joins TRBV4-1 to TRBJ2-3; D is uncertain. CDR1 is MGHRA and CDR2 is YSYEKL in the germline V gene. The V end lost 0 bases, the J end lost 3 bases, and 10 bases lay between the germline ends. This CDR3 spans 15 amino acids. The CDR3: CASSQDSVVTDTQYF. In DNA, the CDR3 is TGCGCCAGCAGCCAAGATTCGGTGGTGACAGATACGCAGTATTTT.

The CDR3, as DNA: TGCGCCAGCAGCCAAGCGGCTGGGCTATCCGGTGCGTACGAGCAGTACTTC. It specifies CASSQAAGLSGAYEQYF. The V gene is TRBV4-3, the J gene TRBJ2-7; no clear D gene. This CDR3 contains 17 residues. Deletions cut 1 base from V and 4 bases from J, with 20 bases between. The germline gives CDR1 LGHNA, CDR2 YSLEER.

The V call is TRBV30, the J call TRBJ2-2, with D possibly TRBD2 on 6 matching bases. This CDR3 has 16 amino acids. CDR1 is GTSNPN, CDR2 SVGIG, per germline (reference sequence). Trimming cost V 0 bases and J 5 bases, with 16 bases left between them. The CDR3 DNA follows: TGTGCCTGGAGTGTACTGCGGCGGGACCGTACCGGGGAGCTGTTTTTT. The encoded protein is CAWSVLRRDRTGELFF.

The V gene is TRBV7-9, the J gene TRBJ2-5; 9 bases agree with TRBD1. Per germline, CDR1 SEHNR and CDR2 FQNEAQ (reference sequence). CDR3 length: 15 residues. With 5 bases clipped from V and 4 bases from J, the junction kept 8 bases outside the gene matches. DNA of the CDR3: TGTGCCAGCAGCGGATGGGACAGGGAGAGAGAGACCCAGTACTTC. Amino acids: CASSGWDRERETQYF. Combining the CDR3 with reference TRBV7-9 and TRBJ2-5 gives the whole variable domain DTGVSQNPRHKITKRGQNVTFRCDPISEHNRLYWYRQTLGQGPEFLTYFQNEAQLEKSRLLSDRFSAERPKGSFSTLEIQRTEQGDSAMYLCASSGWDRERETQYFGPGTRLLVL.

This chain links TRBV6-5 with TRBJ2-7; 9 nucleotides agree with TRBD2. Germline CDR1 MNHEY, CDR2 SVGAGI. This CDR3 has 14 amino acids. V shed 6 bases and J 1 base; nucleotides not matched to a gene: 4. The CDR3 DNA reads as TGTGCCAGCAGACCGGGACTAGCTTCCTACGAGCAGTACTTC. Its translation is CASRPGLASYEQYF.

The genes are TRBV7-9 and TRBJ2-5, with TRBD1 as a possible D gene (5 bases). CDR3 size: 16 residues. In germline, CDR1 is SEHNR, CDR2 FQNEAQ (reference sequence). Trimming removed 5 bases at V and 2 bases at J, with 18 bases between. This chain's CDR3 is CASSPRRTTLQETQYF. In nucleotides, the CDR3 is TGTGCCAGCAGCCCCCGTAGGACAACCCTTCAAGAGACCCAGTACTTC.

This sequence joins TRBV11-2 and TRBJ2-1; TRBD2 aligns across 9 bases. CDR1 and CDR2 from the germline V gene are SGHAT and FQNNGV. The CDR3 totals 15 residues. The junction had 5 bases not matched to a gene; V was cut back by 1 base and J by 7 bases. The CDR3 reads CASSLVAGAGNEQFF. In DNA, the CDR3 is TGTGCCAGCAGCTTAGTAGCGGGAGCGGGGAATGAGCAGTTCTTC.

The chain has TRBV6-6 and TRBJ2-7; TRBD2 aligns across 9 bases. This CDR3 region has 15 residues. Germline CDR1 is MNHNY and CDR2 is SVGAGI (reference sequence). V was clipped by 5 bases and J by 2 bases; unmatched bases: 7. The CDR3 loop reads CASSIRREGTYEQYF. The CDR3 coding sequence is TGTGCCAGCAGTATAAGGCGGGAGGGGACCTACGAGCAGTACTTC.

The V call is TRBV10-3, the J call TRBJ2-7; TRBD1 matches at 9 bases. Germline V gives CDR1 ENHRY, CDR2 SYGVKD. The V and J ends lost 10 bases and 2 bases, in that order; junction bases with no gene match: 15. The length of the CDR3 is 16 residues. CDR3 amino acids: CATRKAGTGLTYEQYF. Here the CDR3 DNA reads TGTGCCACCAGAAAGGCCGGGACAGGGTTAACCTACGAGCAGTACTTC.

The chain recombines TRBV5-4 with TRBJ1-5; no definite D call. The V and J ends lost 4 bases and 7 bases respectively, with 12 bases between them. CDR3 length: 13 amino acids. Germline loops: CDR1 SGHNT, CDR2 YYREEE (reference sequence). The CDR3 DNA follows: TGTGCCAGCAGCCCCATACGCGGACAGCCCCAGCATTTT. Translating gives CASSPIRGQPQHF.

This chain links TRBV18 with TRBJ2-1, with 10 bases lining up with TRBD2. This CDR3 has 18 residues. Losses at the gene ends were 1 base for V and 4 bases for J; bases not matched to a gene: 10. The V gene's germline CDR1 is KGHSH and CDR2 LQKENI. The CDR3 bases are TGTGCCAGCTCACCACTAAGACTAGCGGGCGTCAGATACAATGAGCAGTTCTTC. As protein: CASSPLRLAGVRYNEQFF.